The source of this T cell receptor (beta chain) is a study of a mutant IDH1 vaccine in newly diagnosed glioma. Across the study: Onset of vaccination occurred 4-6 weeks following radiotherapy alone, or with temozolomide cycles.

Profiled with immunoSEQ multiplex PCR; TCRdb holds only in-frame clones, not every one. The table has around 25,000 clones, about 80% seen once; the top ten hold approximately 9.5%. The ends were cut back, 0 bases at V and 4 bases at J, with 7 bases in the middle. Germline V gene lookup returns CDR1 SGHRS and CDR2 YFSETQ. The CDR3 loop spans 13 amino acids. As to time point: week 11, during vaccination. Mutant IDH1 20-mer peptide, at 300 ug, made up each vaccine dose, with topical imiquimod. As for this clone: Its antigen is still unknown.

This clonotype was sampled from a woman younger than 30 with glioma. Sequencing used PBMCs, obtained from a glioma patient whose treatment included an IDH1 peptide vaccine. V usage is TRBV5-1 and J usage is TRBJ2-5; D remains ambiguous. The DNA for the CDR3 is TGCGCCAGCAGCTTGGGTGATCGAGAGACCCAGTACTTC. This translates into CASSLGDRETQYF. The full variable domain, completed using reference TRBV5-1 and TRBJ2-5, is KAGVTQTPRYLIKTRGQQVTLSCSPISGHRSVSWYQQTPGQGLQFLFEYFSETQRNKGNFPGRFSGRQFSNSRSEMNVSTLELGDSALYLCASSLGDRETQYFGPGTRLLVL.